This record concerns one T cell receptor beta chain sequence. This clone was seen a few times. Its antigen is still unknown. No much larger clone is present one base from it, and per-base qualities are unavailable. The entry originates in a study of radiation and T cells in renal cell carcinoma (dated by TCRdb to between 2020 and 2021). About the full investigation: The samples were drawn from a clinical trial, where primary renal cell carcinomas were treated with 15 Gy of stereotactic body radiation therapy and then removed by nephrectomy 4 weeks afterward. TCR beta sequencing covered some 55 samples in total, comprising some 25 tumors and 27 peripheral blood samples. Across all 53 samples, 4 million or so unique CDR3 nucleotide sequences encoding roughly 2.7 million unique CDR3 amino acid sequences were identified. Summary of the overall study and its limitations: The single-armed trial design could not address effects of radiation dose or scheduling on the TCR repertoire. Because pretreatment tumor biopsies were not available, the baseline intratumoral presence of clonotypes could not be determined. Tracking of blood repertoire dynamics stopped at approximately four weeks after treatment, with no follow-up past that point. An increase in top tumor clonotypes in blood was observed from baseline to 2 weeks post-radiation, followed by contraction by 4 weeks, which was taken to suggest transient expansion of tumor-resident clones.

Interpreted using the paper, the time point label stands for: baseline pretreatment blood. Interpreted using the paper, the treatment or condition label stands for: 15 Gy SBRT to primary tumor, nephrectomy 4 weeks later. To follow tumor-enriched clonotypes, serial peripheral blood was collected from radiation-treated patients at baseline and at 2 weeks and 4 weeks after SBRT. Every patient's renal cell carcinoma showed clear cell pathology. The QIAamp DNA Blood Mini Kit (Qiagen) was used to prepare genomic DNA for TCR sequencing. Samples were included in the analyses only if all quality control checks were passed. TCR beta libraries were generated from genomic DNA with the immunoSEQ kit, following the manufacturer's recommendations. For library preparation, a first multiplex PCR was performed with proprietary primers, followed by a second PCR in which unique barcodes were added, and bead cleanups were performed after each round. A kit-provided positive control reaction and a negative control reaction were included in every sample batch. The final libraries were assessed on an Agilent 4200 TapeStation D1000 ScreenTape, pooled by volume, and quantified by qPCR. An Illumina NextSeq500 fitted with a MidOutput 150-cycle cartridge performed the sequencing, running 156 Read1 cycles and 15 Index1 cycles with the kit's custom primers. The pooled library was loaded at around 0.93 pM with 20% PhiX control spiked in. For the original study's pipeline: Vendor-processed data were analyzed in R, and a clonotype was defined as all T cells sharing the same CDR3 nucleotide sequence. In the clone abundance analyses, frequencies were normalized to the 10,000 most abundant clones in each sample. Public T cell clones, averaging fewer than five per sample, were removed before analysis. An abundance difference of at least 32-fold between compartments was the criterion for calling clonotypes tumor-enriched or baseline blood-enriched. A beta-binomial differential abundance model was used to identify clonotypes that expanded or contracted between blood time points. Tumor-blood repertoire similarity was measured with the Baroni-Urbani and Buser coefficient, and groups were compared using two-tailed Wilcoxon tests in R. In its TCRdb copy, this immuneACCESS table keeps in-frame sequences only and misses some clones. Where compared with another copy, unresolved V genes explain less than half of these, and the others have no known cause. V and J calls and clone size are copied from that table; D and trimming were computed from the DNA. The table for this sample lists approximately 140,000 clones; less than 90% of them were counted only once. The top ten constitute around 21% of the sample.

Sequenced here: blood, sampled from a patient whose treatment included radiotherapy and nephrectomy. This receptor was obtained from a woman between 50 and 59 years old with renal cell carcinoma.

The CDR3 region has the sequence CASSELNIQYF. The nucleotide sequence reads TGTGCCAGCAGTGAGTTAAACATTCAGTACTTC. The chain employs TRBV7-2 and TRBJ2-4; the D gene is unclear. The CDR3 measures 11 amino acids from cysteine to phenylalanine. The sequence is cut down to CDR3 DNA, 33 bases in frame from base 1. Trimming at the junction amounts to 6 bases on V and 6 bases on J, and the germline ends lie 6 bases apart. Based on the germline V gene, the CDR1 and CDR2 sequences are SGHTA and FQGNSA. Where the CDR3 stops, the reference TRBV7-2 and TRBJ2-4 genes take over; the full variable domain is GAGVSQSPSNKVTEKGKDVELRCDPISGHTALYWYRQSLGQGLEFLIYFQGNSAPDKSGLPSDRFSAERTGGSVSTLTIQRTQQEDSAVYLCASSELNIQYFGAGTRLSVL.